This T cell receptor (beta chain) appears in the sequencing data of a study of control samples from healthy donors and cancer patients. The assay was immunoSEQ multiplex PCR, and TCRdb's table has in-frame clones only and misses some. The repertoire holds 70,000 to 80,000 clones, 75% to 90% seen once, with roughly 15% in the top ten. J gave up 2 bases and V 3 bases, and 4 bases lay outside the gene matches. Germline V gene lookup returns CDR1 ENHRY and CDR2 SYGVKD. The CDR3 is 14 amino acids. The receptor was derived from a man over 45 in good health. Sequenced sample: blood. The rearrangement links TRBV10-3 to TRBJ2-7; the match to TRBD2 covers 7 bases. The CDR3 sequence is CAISDGSGTYEQYF. The DNA for the CDR3 is TGTGCCATCAGTGATGGGAGCGGGACCTACGAGCAGTACTTC.